In its sample, the clone carrying this T cell receptor beta chain was seen many times. As yet, its antigen is unknown. The data are from a study of regulatory T cells in long-lasting Graves disease. Study context: Antithyroid drug intake by newly diagnosed Graves' patients had lasted under 3 months. Study conclusions and caveats: Persistent disease exhibited a predilection for TRBV28, TRBJ1-2 and TRBJ2-5.

iRepertoire HTBI primers and Arm-PCR of CDR3 regions built TCR beta libraries. Via MiXCR, TCRdb re-called the multiplex PCR reads, giving one row per CDR3 protein. The sample lists 440,000 or so distinct CDR3 sequences; more than 12% were seen once. Time point described: newly diagnosed GD, antithyroid drugs for less than 3 months. The TCR library used RNA extracted from PBMCs. A peripheral blood sample, around 8.5 milliliters in volume, was drawn into EDTA tubes. CDR3 length: 17 residues. Germline-derived CDR1 and CDR2 are LGHDT and YNNKEL (reference sequence). Unmatched junction bases numbered 15, after V lost 8 bases and J lost 5 bases. Separately, the same data were catalogued under a study of T cells in Graves' hyperthyroidism and ophthalmopathy. From that study: Initially, a first-round RT-PCR of the TCR CDR3 employed the HTBI primer set.

The clonotype comes from a woman in her 30s with Graves disease. The sample in question was peripheral blood mononuclear cells (PBMCs), obtained at new diagnosis, from a patient treated with antithyroid drugs. The chain carries TRBV3-1 and TRBJ2-3; 11 nucleotides align to TRBD2. The CDR3 spells CASALRHSGRAQDTQYF. The CDR3 bases are TGTGCCAGCGCGCTCCGGCATAGCGGGAGGGCCCAAGATACGCAGTATTTT.